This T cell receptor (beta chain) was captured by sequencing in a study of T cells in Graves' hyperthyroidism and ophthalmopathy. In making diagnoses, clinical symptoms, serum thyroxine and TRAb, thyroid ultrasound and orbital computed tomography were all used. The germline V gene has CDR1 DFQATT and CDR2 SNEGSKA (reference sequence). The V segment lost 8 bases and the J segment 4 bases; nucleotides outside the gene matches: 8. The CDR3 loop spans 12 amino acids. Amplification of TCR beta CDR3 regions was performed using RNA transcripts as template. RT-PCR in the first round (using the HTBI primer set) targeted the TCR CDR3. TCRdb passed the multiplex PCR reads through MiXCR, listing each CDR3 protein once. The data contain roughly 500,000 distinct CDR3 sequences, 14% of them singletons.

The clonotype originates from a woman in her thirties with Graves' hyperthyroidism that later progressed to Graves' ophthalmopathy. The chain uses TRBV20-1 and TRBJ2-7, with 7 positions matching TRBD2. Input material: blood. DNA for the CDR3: TGCAGTTCCCGAGCGGGATCGTACGAGCAGTACTTC. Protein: CSSRAGSYEQYF.